This paragraph reports one T cell receptor (beta chain). What it binds is not known. The protocol was immunoSEQ multiplex PCR, while the TCRdb copy is restricted to in-frame clones and leaves out a portion. The data contain about 21,000 clones, 72% of them seen just once; the ten biggest clones take up over 0.95%. The sample originates from a study of PD-1 blockade in classical Hodgkin lymphoma. The study's findings and limits: When set against healthy donors, newly diagnosed patients were reported to show lower baseline TCR diversity. Significantly greater TCR diversity emerged by C4D1 in CD4+ cells but not CD8+ cells. Complete responders possessed baseline diversity comparable to newly diagnosed patients.

Trimming stripped 6 bases from V and 8 bases from J, with 11 bases between. The V gene's germline CDR1 is MNHNS and CDR2 SASEGT. The CDR3 is 13 residues long. The sample's time point: cycle 4 day 1 (C4D1), after five to seven weeks of nivolumab. Each patient's relapse followed autologous stem cell transplantation, and brentuximab vedotin exposure varied. Magnetic negative selection was used to purify CD4+ T cells from PBMCs that had been thawed. J is TRBJ1-6 and V is TRBV6-1; D is possibly TRBD1 (6 bases). The sample here was CD4+ T cells from blood, taken before the fourth cycle of nivolumab. The receptor was derived from a human donor with classical Hodgkin lymphoma. CDR3 DNA sequence: TGTGCCAGCAGGCAAAACAGGGATTCACCCCTCCACTTT. This gives the protein CASRQNRDSPLHF.